This T cell receptor beta chain derives from a study of shared clonotypes between healthy human individuals. Findings of the study overall: The sole specimen, blood, was sampled, and tissue repertoires likely differ.

The ends were cut back, 5 bases at V and 1 base at J, with 9 bases in the middle. Per germline, CDR1 SEHNR and CDR2 FQNEAQ (reference sequence). The CDR3 contains 13 residues. Naive CD8 cells comprised CD45RO-negative, CCR7-positively selected cells, excluding terminally differentiated effector memory CD45RA+ cells. Deep was the level used in running the assay. Evenly divided among several immunoSEQ plates was the genomic DNA of each subset. Assay used: immunoSEQ multiplex PCR; TCRdb lists only in-frame clones, some missing. The sample records approximately 1.9 million clones, roughly 95% being singletons. With regard to this clone: Its matching antigen is unknown.

The origin of this receptor is a young man in good health. Some clones in this sample may be carry-over from other donors' samples. The sequenced sample consisted of naive CD8+ T cells from PBMCs. V gene TRBV7-9 combines with J gene TRBJ2-7; no definite D call. CDR3 sequence (DNA): TGTGCCAGCAGCGTCAAGCAGTCCTACGAGCAGTACTTC. Its protein product is CASSVKQSYEQYF.